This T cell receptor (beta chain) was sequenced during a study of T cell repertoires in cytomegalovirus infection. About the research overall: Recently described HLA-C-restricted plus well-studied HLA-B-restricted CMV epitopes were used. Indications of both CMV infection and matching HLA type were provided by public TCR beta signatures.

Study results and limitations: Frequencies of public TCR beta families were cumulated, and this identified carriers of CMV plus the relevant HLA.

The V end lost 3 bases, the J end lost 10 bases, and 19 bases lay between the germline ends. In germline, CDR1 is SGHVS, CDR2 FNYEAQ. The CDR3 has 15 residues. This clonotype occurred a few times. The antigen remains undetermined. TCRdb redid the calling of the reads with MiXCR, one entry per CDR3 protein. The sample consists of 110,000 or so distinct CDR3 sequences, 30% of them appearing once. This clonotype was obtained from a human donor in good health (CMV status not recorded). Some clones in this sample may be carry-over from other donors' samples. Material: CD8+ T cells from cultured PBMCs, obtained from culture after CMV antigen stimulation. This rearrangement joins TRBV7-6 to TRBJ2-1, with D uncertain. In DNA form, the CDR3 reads TGTGCCAGCAGCTTCGGTGAGGATAACTTGGTGGAGCAGTTCTTC. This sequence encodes CASSFGEDNLVEQFF.